Each of the 24 T cell receptor beta chains below was sequenced from the same sample in a study of cytomegalovirus exposure and HLA in healthy donors. The PCR made use of 60 Vbeta and 13 Jbeta primers. The protocol was immunoSEQ multiplex PCR, while the TCRdb copy is restricted to in-frame clones and leaves out a portion. Among 80,000 or so clones listed, about 80% were seen once. The sample comprised PBMCs. These receptors all stem from a man over 45 in good health and CMV-seropositive.

This chain links TRBV4-2 with TRBJ2-3; tentatively, D is TRBD1 (5 bases). The germline gives CDR1 LGHNA, CDR2 YNFKEQ. This CDR3 spans 18 amino acids. V was trimmed by 2 bases and J by 4 bases, leaving 22 bases between them. The CDR3 region has the DNA TGTGCCAGCAGCCAAAGGGCCTTGGGGCGCCCCGCGGCAGATACGCAGTATTTT. It translates to CASSQRALGRPAADTQYF.

V gene TRBV30 combines with J gene TRBJ1-3, with D unresolved. Trimming removed 4 bases at V and 1 base at J, with 2 bases between. Germline V CDR1 and CDR2: GTSNPN, SVGIG (reference sequence). This CDR3 contains 11 residues. CDR3 nucleotides: TGTGCCTGGACGTCTGGAAACACCATATATTTT. Protein sequence: CAWTSGNTIYF. Using reference TRBV30 and TRBJ1-3 for the parts outside the CDR3, the full variable domain is SQTIHQWPATLVQPVGSPLSLECTVEGTSNPNLYWYRQAAGRGLQLLFYSVGIGQISSEVPQNLSASRPQDRQFILSSKKLLLSDSGFYLCAWTSGNTIYFGEGSWLTVV.

The rearrangement joins TRBV4-1 to TRBJ2-7; 11 bases line up with TRBD2. Losses at the gene ends were 3 bases for V and 5 bases for J; bases not matched to a gene: 9. Germline CDR1 MGHRA, CDR2 YSYEKL. CDR3 size: 16 residues. CDR3 sequence (DNA): TGCGCCAGCAGCCAGGGCCTAGCGGGAGGTAGCGACGAGCAGTACTTC. Its translation is CASSQGLAGGSDEQYF.

The chain couples TRBV5-1 to TRBJ2-5; D is uncertain. Germline V gene data show CDR1 as SGHRS and CDR2 as YFSETQ. Trimming took 2 bases from V and 2 from J, leaving 10 bases between them. The CDR3 covers 14 residues. CDR3 nucleotide sequence: TGCGCCAGCAGCTTCGGGTCAGCTCAAGAGACCCAGTACTTC. Protein product: CASSFGSAQETQYF.

This clone has only a few counts. CDR3 in amino acids: CASSQGGDRGPRSEAFF. The CDR3 nucleotides read TGTGCCAGCAGCCAAGGTGGGGACAGGGGGCCAAGGAGTGAAGCTTTCTTT. The J gene is TRBJ1-1, the V gene TRBV4-2; 12 positions match TRBD1. V trimming: 1 base; J trimming: 7 bases; junction bases outside the gene matches: 10. The CDR3 sequence is 17 residues long. Germline V gene data show CDR1 as LGHNA and CDR2 as YNFKEQ.

This chain connects TRBV9 to TRBJ2-5; D possibly corresponds to TRBD2 (6 bases). Germline values: CDR1 SGDLS, CDR2 YYNGEE. This CDR3 is 18 amino acids long. The V end lost 0 bases, the J end lost 0 bases, and 18 bases lay between the germline ends. The CDR3 bases are TGTGCCAGCAGCGTAGCCGTCGGGGGTACTAGAAACCAAGAGACCCAGTACTTC. Translated, it gives CASSVAVGGTRNQETQYF.

V usage is TRBV5-6 and J usage is TRBJ1-1, with D uncertain. The CDR3 extends over 14 amino acids. The V end lost 3 bases, the J end lost 0 bases, and 9 bases lay between the germline ends. CDR1 and CDR2 (germline): SGHDT, YYEEEE. CDR3 sequence (DNA): TGTGCCAGCAGCTCAGATAGCCTGAACACTGAAGCTTTCTTT. This encodes CASSSDSLNTEAFF.

The chain employs TRBV2 and TRBJ1-2; D gene ambiguous. The CDR3 loop spans 15 amino acids. The V and J ends lost 3 bases and 4 bases respectively, with 15 bases between them. Germline V gives CDR1 SNHLY, CDR2 FYNNEI. CDR3 DNA: TGTGCCAGCAGTGAGCCCGGGTCCTCCGTCTATGGCTACACCTTC. This sequence encodes CASSEPGSSVYGYTF.

This clone was seen more than once but under ten times. The rearrangement joins TRBV5-1 to TRBJ1-1; the match to TRBD1 covers 9 bases. CDR3 size: 17 residues. Germline V gene sequence: CDR1 SGHRS, CDR2 YFSETQ. Germline trimming cut 4 bases from V and 0 bases from J; bases unmatched to any gene: 10. CDR3 DNA: TGCGCCAGCAGCCTAGACAGGGGGGGAAAGATGAACACTGAAGCTTTCTTT. Encoded protein: CASSLDRGGKMNTEAFF. The full variable domain, in which reference TRBV5-1 and TRBJ1-1 provide the parts outside the CDR3, is KAGVTQTPRYLIKTRGQQVTLSCSPISGHRSVSWYQQTPGQGLQFLFEYFSETQRNKGNFPGRFSGRQFSNSRSEMNVSTLELGDSALYLCASSLDRGGKMNTEAFFGQGTRLTVV.

This clone was observed a handful of times. The V and J genes are TRBV5-1 and TRBJ1-2, with a weak D call TRBD1 (6 bases). The CDR3 totals 14 residues. Germline CDR1 and CDR2: SGHRS and YFSETQ. Trimming pared 4 bases from V and 3 bases from J, leaving 13 bases between. This CDR3 is CASSPQEGDYGYTF. For the CDR3, the DNA is TGCGCCAGCAGCCCGCAAGAGGGGGACTATGGCTACACCTTC.

This chain links TRBV7-2 with TRBJ2-3, with TRBD1 matching over 11 bases. The CDR3 contains 15 residues. From germline, CDR1 is SGHTA and CDR2 FQGNSA. V lost 5 bases, J lost 2 bases, and 3 bases stayed unmatched. The CDR3 DNA sequence: TGTGCCAGCAGCCGGGGACAGGGGGTCACAGATACGCAGTATTTT. Its translation: CASSRGQGVTDTQYF.

The gene calls are TRBV18 and TRBJ2-7, with 10 positions matching TRBD1. This CDR3 has 14 amino acids. Germline CDR1 is KGHSH and CDR2 is LQKENI. The V gene end was trimmed by 0 bases and the J gene end by 6 bases; junction bases not matched to a gene: 2. The CDR3 region is CASSPPGTGVEQYF. Written as DNA, the CDR3 is TGTGCCAGCTCACCACCCGGGACAGGGGTCGAGCAGTACTTC.

This clone appeared a few times. The V call is TRBV7-2, the J call TRBJ2-2; D remains ambiguous. Per germline, CDR1 SGHTA and CDR2 FQGNSA. The CDR3 is made up of 15 amino acids. V lost 0 bases and J lost 1, with 6 bases in between. The CDR3 here is CASSLARRNTGELFF. The DNA for the CDR3 is TGTGCCAGCAGCTTAGCGCGAAGGAACACCGGGGAGCTGTTTTTT.

V and J are TRBV2 and TRBJ2-2, with D unclear. The CDR3 has 14 residues. Between the trimmed V and J ends, which lost 5 bases and 6 bases, there was a span of 13 bases. Germline V gene sequence: CDR1 SNHLY, CDR2 FYNNEI. The CDR3 is CASSLFIVPGELFF. Here the CDR3 DNA reads TGTGCCAGCAGTTTATTTATAGTCCCCGGGGAGCTGTTTTTT. The full variable domain, rest sourced from reference TRBV2 and TRBJ2-2, is EPEVTQTPSHQVTQMGQEVILRCVPISNHLYFYWYRQILGQKVEFLVSFYNNEISEKSEIFDDQFSVERPDGSNFTLKIRSTKLEDSAMYFCASSLFIVPGELFFGEGSRLTVL.

This clone was found a few times. This rearrangement joins TRBV27 to TRBJ2-7, with D maybe TRBD2 (6 bases). The CDR3 extends over 13 amino acids. Germline-derived CDR1 and CDR2 are MNHEY and SMNVEV (reference sequence). V shed 3 bases and J shed 2 bases, with 8 bases lying between them. The CDR3 here is CASSLTSPYEQYF. In DNA, the CDR3 is TGTGCCAGCAGTTTGACTAGTCCCTACGAGCAGTACTTC.

The V gene is TRBV2, the J gene TRBJ1-1, with 8 bases lining up with TRBD1. Losses at the gene ends were 6 bases for V and 5 bases for J; bases not matched to a gene: 5. This CDR3 is built from 13 residues. Germline CDR1 and CDR2: SNHLY and FYNNEI. CDR3 region: CASSRTGQTEAFF. CDR3 bases: TGTGCCAGCAGCCGGACAGGGCAAACTGAAGCTTTCTTT.

The chain joins TRBV5-1 to TRBJ2-5; 7 bases fit TRBD1. The length of the CDR3 is 15 residues. V lost 3 bases and J lost 5; bases outside the gene matches: 10. Germline V gives CDR1 SGHRS, CDR2 YFSETQ. The CDR3 DNA sequence: TGCGCCAGCAGCTGGCGGCCACAGGGGATGGAGACCCAGTACTTC. This codes for CASSWRPQGMETQYF. Variable domain in full (rest from reference TRBV5-1 and TRBJ2-5): KAGVTQTPRYLIKTRGQQVTLSCSPISGHRSVSWYQQTPGQGLQFLFEYFSETQRNKGNFPGRFSGRQFSNSRSEMNVSTLELGDSALYLCASSWRPQGMETQYFGPGTRLLVL.

The chain is built from TRBV5-4 and TRBJ2-7, with TRBD1 identical over 9 bases. With 4 bases clipped from V and 2 bases from J, the junction kept 13 bases outside the gene matches. Germline V gene lookup returns CDR1 SGHNT and CDR2 YYREEE (reference sequence). This CDR3 comprises 17 residues. CDR3: CASSKDGTGFRAYEQYF. CDR3 DNA: TGTGCCAGCAGCAAAGACGGGACAGGGTTTCGGGCCTACGAGCAGTACTTC.

The chain employs TRBV6-1 and TRBJ1-5, with D perhaps matching TRBD1 (6 bases). There are 14 residues in the CDR3. V lost 6 bases, J lost 3 bases, and 12 bases lay in between. CDR1 MNHNS and CDR2 SASEGT come from the germline V gene. The CDR3 protein is CASSPGQTNQPQHF. The DNA of the CDR3 is TGTGCCAGCAGCCCAGGACAGACCAATCAGCCCCAGCATTTT.

The J gene is TRBJ2-1, the V gene TRBV18, with D possibly being TRBD2 (5 bases). Germline V gene lookup returns CDR1 KGHSH and CDR2 LQKENI. V was cut by 2 bases and J by 4 bases, with 6 bases left in between. This CDR3 has 13 residues. Here the CDR3 reads CASSPGGYNEQFF. The CDR3, as DNA: TGTGCCAGCTCACCAGGCGGGTACAATGAGCAGTTCTTC.

This clone was found a few times. This chain connects TRBV27 to TRBJ1-1; 11 bases align to TRBD1. With V trimmed by 1 base and J by 1 base, 2 bases remained unmatched. The CDR3 contains 16 residues. Germline V gene data show CDR1 as MNHEY and CDR2 as SMNVEV (reference sequence). The CDR3 sequence: CASSLWTGGRNTEAFF. DNA for the CDR3: TGTGCCAGCAGTTTATGGACAGGGGGCAGGAACACTGAAGCTTTCTTT.

The chain carries TRBV7-2 and TRBJ2-5; TRBD2 aligns across 11 bases. The J call may not be correct, given that the DNA end is closer to TRBJ2-7. This CDR3 is 17 amino acids long. Germline V lookup: CDR1 SGHTA, CDR2 FQGNSA. The CDR3 is CASSLVLLAGASYEQYF. The CDR3 DNA is TGTGCCAGCAGCTTAGTATTACTAGCGGGAGCTTCGTACGAGCAGTACTTC.

The chain has TRBV10-1 and TRBJ2-3, with 10 bases that match TRBD2. The CDR3 runs 17 residues. V shed 7 bases, J shed 5 bases, and the junction held 15 bases outside the gene matches. The V gene's germline CDR1 is WNHNN and CDR2 SYGVQD (reference sequence). The CDR3, as DNA: TGCGCCAGCAATTCATCTAGCGGGAGTAAATTTGGAGATACGCAGTATTTT. Translating gives CASNSSSGSKFGDTQYF.

The chain carries TRBV2 and TRBJ1-1; TRBD1 aligns across 7 bases. This CDR3 is 14 amino acids long. Germline V lookup: CDR1 SNHLY, CDR2 FYNNEI. V trimming: 5 bases; J trimming: 1 base; junction bases outside the gene matches: 4. CDR3: CASSPQGKNTEAFF. Written as DNA, the CDR3 is TGTGCCAGCAGTCCACAGGGGAAGAACACTGAAGCTTTCTTT. Full variable domain (remainder filled in from reference TRBV2 and TRBJ1-1): EPEVTQTPSHQVTQMGQEVILRCVPISNHLYFYWYRQILGQKVEFLVSFYNNEISEKSEIFDDQFSVERPDGSNFTLKIRSTKLEDSAMYFCASSPQGKNTEAFFGQGTRLTVV.